This T cell receptor (beta chain) is from a study of T cell responses to AZD1222 COVID-19 vaccine. Looking at the study overall: Pooling covered second doses at about 4 or about 12 weeks. The study's findings and limits: Spike-specific TCR breadth and depth went up after people got two AZD1222 doses. Donors were chiefly white British, with a greater number of females, and clonal diversity was perhaps underestimated. It was only after the peak T cell response that any repertoires were sampled.

In regard to this clone: Its antigen is currently unknown.

Germline CDR1 reads MNHEY; CDR2 reads SMNVEV (reference sequence). The CDR3 totals 15 residues. The V and J ends lost 0 bases and 3 bases respectively, with 9 bases between them. The table came from immunoSEQ multiplex PCR; TCRdb's copy has only in-frame clones and leaves some out. The table has around 100,000 clones, 75% to 90% seen once. The sequencing here drew on peripheral blood, taken on day 0 of AZD1222 vaccination. This TCR was sampled from an adult in good health. The rearrangement links TRBV27 to TRBJ1-5; D is perhaps TRBD1 (5 bases). CDR3 sequence: CASSLSSGANQPQHF. The DNA for the CDR3 is TGTGCCAGCAGTTTATCTTCCGGGGCCAATCAGCCCCAGCATTTT.